This T cell receptor beta chain was captured in a study of T-cell memory formation after mild COVID-19. MiXCR, run by TCRdb on the 5' RACE reads, gives a single entry per CDR3 protein. The sample lists about 300,000 distinct CDR3 sequences, approximately 20% occurring once. The sample consisted of PBMCs or a T cell subset sorted from them (not recorded which). This TCR was recovered from a man younger than 35 who had mild COVID-19 (a few samples of this study predate the infection). Cell type and time point are not known.

The CDR3 protein is CSARQVNTEAFF. The CDR3 DNA reads TGCAGCGCCAGGCAGGTGAACACTGAAGCTTTCTTT. V usage is TRBV20-1 and J usage is TRBJ1-1; no firm D call. The CDR3 is 12 residues long. Germline-derived CDR1 and CDR2 are DFQATT and SNEGSKA (reference sequence).